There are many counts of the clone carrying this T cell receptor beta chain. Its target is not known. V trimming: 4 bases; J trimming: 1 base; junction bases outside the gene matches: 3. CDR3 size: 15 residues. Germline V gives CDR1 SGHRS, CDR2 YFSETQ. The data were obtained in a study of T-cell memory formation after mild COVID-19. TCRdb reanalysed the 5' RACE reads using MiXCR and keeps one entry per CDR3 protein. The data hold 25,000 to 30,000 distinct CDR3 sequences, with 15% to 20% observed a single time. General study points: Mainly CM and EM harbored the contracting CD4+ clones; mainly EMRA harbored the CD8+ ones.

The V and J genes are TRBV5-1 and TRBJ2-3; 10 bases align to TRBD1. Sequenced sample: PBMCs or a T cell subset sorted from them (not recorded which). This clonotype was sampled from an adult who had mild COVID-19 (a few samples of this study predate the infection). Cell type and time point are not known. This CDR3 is CASSTGTGGTDTQYF. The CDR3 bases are TGCGCCAGCAGCACCGGGACAGGGGGCACAGATACGCAGTATTTT.